This section outlines one T cell receptor (beta chain) sequence together with its context. This sample stems from a study of blood T cell repertoires in COVID-19. Study information: Samples of COVID-19 (acute and convalescent) were obtained from the United States, Italy and Spain. Nucleic acid was either cDNA or gDNA, and it came from T cells, B-cell-depleted T cells, or PBMCs.

CDR1 is SEHNR, CDR2 FQNEAQ, per germline (reference sequence). The CDR3 covers 14 residues. Trimming left V 6 bases short and J 3 bases short, with 14 bases between. Under the authors' procedure: Amplifying reference gene primers gave estimates of nucleated cell counts. Sequencing was performed with immunoSEQ multiplex PCR; in TCRdb, only in-frame clones are kept and a portion is missing. That table furnishes V, J and clone size, whereas the DNA furnished D and trimming. The table records 310,000 or so clones, around 80% of them present only once. Sequences were obtained from peripheral blood. The rearrangement uses TRBV7-9 and TRBJ1-1; no firm D call. This receptor was identified in a woman between 45 and 60 years old with acute or convalescent COVID-19. CDR3 loop: CASSFGRVDTEAFF. CDR3 bases: TGTGCCAGCAGTTTTGGGAGGGTCGACACTGAAGCTTTCTTT.